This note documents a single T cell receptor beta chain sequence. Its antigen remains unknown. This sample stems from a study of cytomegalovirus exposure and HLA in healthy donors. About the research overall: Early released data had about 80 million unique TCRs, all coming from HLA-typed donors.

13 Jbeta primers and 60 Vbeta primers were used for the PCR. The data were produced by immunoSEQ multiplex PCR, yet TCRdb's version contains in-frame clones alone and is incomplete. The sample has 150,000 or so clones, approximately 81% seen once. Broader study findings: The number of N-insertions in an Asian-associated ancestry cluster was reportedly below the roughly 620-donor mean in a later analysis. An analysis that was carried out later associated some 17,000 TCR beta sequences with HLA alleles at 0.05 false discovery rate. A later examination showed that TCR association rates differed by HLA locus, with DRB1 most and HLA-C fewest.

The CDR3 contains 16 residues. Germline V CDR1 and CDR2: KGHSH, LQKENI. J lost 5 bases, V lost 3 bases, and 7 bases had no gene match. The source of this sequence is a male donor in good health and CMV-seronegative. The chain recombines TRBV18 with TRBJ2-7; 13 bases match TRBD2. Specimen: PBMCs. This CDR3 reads CASSPRTSGSRHEQYF. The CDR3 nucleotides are TGTGCCAGCTCACCCCGGACTAGCGGGAGTAGACACGAGCAGTACTTC.